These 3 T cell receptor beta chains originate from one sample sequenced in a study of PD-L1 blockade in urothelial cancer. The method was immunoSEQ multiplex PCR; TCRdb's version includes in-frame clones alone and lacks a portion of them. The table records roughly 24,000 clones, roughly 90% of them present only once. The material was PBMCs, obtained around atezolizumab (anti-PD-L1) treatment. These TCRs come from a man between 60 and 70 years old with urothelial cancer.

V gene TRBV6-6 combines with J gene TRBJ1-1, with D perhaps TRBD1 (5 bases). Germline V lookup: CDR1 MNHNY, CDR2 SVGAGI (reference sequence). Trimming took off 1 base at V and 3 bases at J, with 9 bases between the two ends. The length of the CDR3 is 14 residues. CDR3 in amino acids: CASSYWGRDTEAFF. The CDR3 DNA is TGTGCCAGCAGTTACTGGGGGAGGGACACTGAAGCTTTCTTT.

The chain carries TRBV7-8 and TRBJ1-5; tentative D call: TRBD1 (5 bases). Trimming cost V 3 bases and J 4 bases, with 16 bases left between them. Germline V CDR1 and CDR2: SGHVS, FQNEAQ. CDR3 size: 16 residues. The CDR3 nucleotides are TGTGCCAGCAGCTTCTGGTCAGGGATGGAGAATCAGCCCCAGCATTTT. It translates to CASSFWSGMENQPQHF.

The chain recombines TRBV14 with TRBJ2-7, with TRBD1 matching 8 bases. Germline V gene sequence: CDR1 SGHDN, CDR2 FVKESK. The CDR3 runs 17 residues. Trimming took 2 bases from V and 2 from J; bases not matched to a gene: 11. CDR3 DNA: TGTGCCAGCAGCCAACTACTCCTGACAGGGGAGCCCTACGAGCAGTACTTC. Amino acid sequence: CASSQLLLTGEPYEQYF.